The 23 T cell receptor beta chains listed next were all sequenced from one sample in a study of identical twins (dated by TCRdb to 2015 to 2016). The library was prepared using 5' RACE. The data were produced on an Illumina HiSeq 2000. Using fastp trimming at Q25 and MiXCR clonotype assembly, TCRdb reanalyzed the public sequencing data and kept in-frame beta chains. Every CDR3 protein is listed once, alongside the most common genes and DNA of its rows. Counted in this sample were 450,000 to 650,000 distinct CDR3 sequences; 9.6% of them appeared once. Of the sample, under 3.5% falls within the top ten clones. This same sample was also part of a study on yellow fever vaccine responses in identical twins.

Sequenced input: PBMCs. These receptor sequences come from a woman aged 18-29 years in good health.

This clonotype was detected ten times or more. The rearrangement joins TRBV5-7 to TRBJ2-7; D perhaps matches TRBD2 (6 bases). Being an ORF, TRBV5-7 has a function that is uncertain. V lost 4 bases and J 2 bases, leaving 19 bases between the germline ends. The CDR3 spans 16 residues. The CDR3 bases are TGTGCCAGCAGCCCGGAAGGACTACCGCCTACCTACGAGCAGTACTTC. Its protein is CASSPEGLPPTYEQYF.

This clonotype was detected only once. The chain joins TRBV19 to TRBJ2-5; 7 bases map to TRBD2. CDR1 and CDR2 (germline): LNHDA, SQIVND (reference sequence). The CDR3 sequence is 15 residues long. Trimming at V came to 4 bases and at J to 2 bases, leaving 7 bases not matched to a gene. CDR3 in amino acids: CASSTHQRGQETQYF. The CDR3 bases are TGTGCCAGTAGTACCCACCAGCGGGGTCAAGAGACCCAGTACTTC. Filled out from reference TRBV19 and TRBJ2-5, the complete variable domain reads DGGITQSPKYLFRKEGQNVTLSCEQNLNHDAMYWYRQDPGQGLRLIYYSQIVNDFQKGDIAEGYSVSREKKESFPLTVTSAQKNPTAFYLCASSTHQRGQETQYFGPGTRLLVL.

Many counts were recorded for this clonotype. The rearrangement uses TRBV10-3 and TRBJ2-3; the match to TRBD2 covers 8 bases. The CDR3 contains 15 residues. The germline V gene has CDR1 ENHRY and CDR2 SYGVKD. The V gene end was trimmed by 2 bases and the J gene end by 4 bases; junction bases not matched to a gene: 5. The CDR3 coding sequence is TGTGCCATCAGTGAGCTCGCGGGAGGACCAGATACGCAGTATTTT. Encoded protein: CAISELAGGPDTQYF.

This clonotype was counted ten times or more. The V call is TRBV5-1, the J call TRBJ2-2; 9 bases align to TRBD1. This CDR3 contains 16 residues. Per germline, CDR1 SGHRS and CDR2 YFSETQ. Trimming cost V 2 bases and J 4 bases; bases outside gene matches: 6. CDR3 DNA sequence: TGCGCCAGCAGCTTCTCCGGGACAGGGAGCACCGGGGAGCTGTTTTTT. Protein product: CASSFSGTGSTGELFF. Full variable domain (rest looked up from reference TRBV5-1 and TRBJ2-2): KAGVTQTPRYLIKTRGQQVTLSCSPISGHRSVSWYQQTPGQGLQFLFEYFSETQRNKGNFPGRFSGRQFSNSRSEMNVSTLELGDSALYLCASSFSGTGSTGELFFGEGSRLTVL.

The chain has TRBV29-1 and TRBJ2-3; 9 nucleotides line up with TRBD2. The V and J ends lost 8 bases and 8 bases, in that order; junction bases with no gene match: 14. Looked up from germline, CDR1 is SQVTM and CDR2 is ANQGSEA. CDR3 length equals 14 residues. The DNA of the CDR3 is TGCAGCCTCGCGGCGGGAGGGCCCCCGGTTACGCAGTATTTT. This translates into CSLAAGGPPVTQYF.

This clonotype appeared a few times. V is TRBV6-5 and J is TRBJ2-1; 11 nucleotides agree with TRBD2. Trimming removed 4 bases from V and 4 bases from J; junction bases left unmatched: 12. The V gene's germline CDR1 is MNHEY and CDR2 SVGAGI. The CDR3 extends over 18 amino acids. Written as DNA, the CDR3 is TGTGCCAGCAGTTTCTTCTCCTTCGGGACTAGCGGATACAATGAGCAGTTCTTC. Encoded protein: CASSFFSFGTSGYNEQFF.

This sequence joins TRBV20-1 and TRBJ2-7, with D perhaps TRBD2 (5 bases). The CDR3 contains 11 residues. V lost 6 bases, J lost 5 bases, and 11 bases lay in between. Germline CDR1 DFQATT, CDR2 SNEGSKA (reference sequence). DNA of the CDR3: TGCAGTGCCAGCCTTAGCGACGAGCAGTACTTC. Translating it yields CSASLSDEQYF.

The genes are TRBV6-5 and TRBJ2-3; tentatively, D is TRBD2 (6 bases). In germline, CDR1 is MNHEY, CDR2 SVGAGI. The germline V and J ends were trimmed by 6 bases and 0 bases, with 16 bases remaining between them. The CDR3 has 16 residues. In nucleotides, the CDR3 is TGTGCCAGCAGCCGCCCGGGAGTCCCTAGCACAGATACGCAGTATTTT. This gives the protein CASSRPGVPSTDTQYF.

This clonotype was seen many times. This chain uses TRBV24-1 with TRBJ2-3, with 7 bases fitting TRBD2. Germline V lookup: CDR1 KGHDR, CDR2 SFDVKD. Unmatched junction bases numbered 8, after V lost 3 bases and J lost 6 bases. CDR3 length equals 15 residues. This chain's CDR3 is CATSDHSGIGDTQYF. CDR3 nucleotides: TGTGCCACCAGTGATCACAGCGGGATTGGGGATACGCAGTATTTT.

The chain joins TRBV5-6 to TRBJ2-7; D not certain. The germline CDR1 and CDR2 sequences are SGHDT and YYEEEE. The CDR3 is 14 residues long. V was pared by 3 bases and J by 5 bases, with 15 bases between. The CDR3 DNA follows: TGTGCCAGCAGCTCAACGGGCAGTTACAACGAGCAGTACTTC. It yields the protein CASSSTGSYNEQYF.

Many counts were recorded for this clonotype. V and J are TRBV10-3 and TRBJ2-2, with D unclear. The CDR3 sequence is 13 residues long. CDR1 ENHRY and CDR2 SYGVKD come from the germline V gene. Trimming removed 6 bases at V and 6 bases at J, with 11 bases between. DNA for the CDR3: TGTGCCATCAGCGACGAGATTCCCGGGGAGCTGTTTTTT. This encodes CAISDEIPGELFF.

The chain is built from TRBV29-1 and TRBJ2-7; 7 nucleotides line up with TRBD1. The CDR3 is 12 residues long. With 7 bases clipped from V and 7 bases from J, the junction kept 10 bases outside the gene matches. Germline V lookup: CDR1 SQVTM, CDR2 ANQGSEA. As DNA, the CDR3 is TGCAGCGCTCTAGGACAGGCGAGGGAGCAGTACTTC. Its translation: CSALGQAREQYF.

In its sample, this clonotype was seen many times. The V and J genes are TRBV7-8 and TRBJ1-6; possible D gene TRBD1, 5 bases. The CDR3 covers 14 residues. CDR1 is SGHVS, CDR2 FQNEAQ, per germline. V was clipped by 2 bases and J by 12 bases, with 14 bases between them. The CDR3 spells CASSLSQALGPLHF. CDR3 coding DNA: TGTGCCAGCAGCTTATCACAGGCCCTAGGACCCCTCCACTTT. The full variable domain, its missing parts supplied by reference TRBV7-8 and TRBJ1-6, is GAGVSQSPRYKVAKRGQDVALRCDPISGHVSLFWYQQALGQGPEFLTYFQNEAQLDKSGLPSDRFFAERPEGSVSTLKIQRTQQEDSAVYLCASSLSQALGPLHFGNGTRLTVT.

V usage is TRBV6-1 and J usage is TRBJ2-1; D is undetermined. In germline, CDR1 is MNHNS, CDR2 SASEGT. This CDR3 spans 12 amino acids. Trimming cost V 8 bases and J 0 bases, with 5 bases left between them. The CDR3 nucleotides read TGTGCCAGCTTATTCTCCTACAATGAGCAGTTCTTC. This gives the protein CASLFSYNEQFF.

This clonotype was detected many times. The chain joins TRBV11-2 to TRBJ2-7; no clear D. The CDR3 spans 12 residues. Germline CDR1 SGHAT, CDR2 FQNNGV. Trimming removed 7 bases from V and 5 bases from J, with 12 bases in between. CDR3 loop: CASTVTQHEQYF. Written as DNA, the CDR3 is TGTGCCAGCACCGTGACCCAGCACGAGCAGTACTTC.

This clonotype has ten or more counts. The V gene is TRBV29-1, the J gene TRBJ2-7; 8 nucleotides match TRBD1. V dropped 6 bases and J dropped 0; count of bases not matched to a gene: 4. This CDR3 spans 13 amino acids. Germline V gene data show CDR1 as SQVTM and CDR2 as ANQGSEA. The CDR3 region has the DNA TGCAGCGTGGAGGACAGGGTCTCCTACGAGCAGTACTTC. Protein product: CSVEDRVSYEQYF.

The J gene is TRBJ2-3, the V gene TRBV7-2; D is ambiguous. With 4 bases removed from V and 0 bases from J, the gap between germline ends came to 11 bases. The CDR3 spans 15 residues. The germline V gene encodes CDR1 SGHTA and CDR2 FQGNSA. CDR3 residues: CASSSLGASTDTQYF. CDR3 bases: TGTGCCAGCAGCTCCTTAGGCGCTAGCACAGATACGCAGTATTTT.

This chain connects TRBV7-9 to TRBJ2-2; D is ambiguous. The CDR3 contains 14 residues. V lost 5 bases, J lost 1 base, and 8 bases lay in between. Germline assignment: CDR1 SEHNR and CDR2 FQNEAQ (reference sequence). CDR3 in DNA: TGTGCCAGCAGCCATGGGCGGAACACCGGGGAGCTGTTTTTT. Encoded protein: CASSHGRNTGELFF. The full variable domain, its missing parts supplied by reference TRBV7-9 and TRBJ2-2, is DTGVSQNPRHKITKRGQNVTFRCDPISEHNRLYWYRQTLGQGPEFLTYFQNEAQLEKSRLLSDRFSAERPKGSFSTLEIQRTEQGDSAMYLCASSHGRNTGELFFGEGSRLTVL.

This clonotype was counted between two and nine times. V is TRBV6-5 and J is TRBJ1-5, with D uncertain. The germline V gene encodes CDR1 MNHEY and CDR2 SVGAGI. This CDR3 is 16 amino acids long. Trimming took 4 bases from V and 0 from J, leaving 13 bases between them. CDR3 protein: CASSWRGSYSNQPQHF. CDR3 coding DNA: TGTGCCAGCAGTTGGAGAGGAAGCTATAGCAATCAGCCCCAGCATTTT.

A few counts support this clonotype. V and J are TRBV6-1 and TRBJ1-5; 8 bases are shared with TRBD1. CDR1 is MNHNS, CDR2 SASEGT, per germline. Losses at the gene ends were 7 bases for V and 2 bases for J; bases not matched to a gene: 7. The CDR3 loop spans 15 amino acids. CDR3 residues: CASKWTGTGNQPQHF. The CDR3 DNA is TGTGCCAGCAAGTGGACAGGGACGGGCAATCAGCCCCAGCATTTT.

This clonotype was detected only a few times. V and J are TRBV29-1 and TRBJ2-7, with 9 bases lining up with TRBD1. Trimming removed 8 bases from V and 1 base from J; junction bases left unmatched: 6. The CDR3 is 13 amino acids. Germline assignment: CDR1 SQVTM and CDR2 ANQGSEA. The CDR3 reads CSTRQGESYEQYF. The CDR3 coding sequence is TGCAGCACCAGACAGGGGGAGTCCTACGAGCAGTACTTC.

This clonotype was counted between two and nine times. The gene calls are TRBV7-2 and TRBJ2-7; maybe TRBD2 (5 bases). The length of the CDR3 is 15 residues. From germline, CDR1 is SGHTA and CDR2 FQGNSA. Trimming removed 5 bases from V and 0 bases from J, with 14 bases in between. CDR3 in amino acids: CASSARPGSSYEQYF. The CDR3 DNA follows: TGTGCCAGCAGCGCCCGTCCGGGGAGCTCCTACGAGCAGTACTTC. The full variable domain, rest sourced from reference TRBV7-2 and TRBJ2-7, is GAGVSQSPSNKVTEKGKDVELRCDPISGHTALYWYRQSLGQGLEFLIYFQGNSAPDKSGLPSDRFSAERTGGSVSTLTIQRTQQEDSAVYLCASSARPGSSYEQYFGPGTRLTVT.

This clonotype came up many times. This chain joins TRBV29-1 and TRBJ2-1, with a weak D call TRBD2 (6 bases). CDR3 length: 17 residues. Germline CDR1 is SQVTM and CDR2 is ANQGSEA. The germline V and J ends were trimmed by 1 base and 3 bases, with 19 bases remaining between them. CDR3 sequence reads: CSVEGFGGVNLYNEQFF. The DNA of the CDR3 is TGCAGCGTTGAAGGGTTCGGGGGAGTGAATCTCTACAATGAGCAGTTCTTC.